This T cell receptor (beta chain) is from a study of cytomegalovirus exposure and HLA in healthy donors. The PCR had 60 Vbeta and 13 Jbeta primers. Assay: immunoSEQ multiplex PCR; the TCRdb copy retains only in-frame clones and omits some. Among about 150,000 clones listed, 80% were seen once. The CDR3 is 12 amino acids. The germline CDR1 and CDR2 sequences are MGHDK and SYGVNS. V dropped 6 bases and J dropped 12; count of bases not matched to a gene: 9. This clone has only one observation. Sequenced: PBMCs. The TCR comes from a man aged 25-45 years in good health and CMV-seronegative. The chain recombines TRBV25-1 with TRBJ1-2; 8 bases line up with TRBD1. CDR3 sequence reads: CASSRGQGSNTF. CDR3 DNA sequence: TGTGCCAGCAGCCGAGGACAGGGAAGCAACACCTTC.